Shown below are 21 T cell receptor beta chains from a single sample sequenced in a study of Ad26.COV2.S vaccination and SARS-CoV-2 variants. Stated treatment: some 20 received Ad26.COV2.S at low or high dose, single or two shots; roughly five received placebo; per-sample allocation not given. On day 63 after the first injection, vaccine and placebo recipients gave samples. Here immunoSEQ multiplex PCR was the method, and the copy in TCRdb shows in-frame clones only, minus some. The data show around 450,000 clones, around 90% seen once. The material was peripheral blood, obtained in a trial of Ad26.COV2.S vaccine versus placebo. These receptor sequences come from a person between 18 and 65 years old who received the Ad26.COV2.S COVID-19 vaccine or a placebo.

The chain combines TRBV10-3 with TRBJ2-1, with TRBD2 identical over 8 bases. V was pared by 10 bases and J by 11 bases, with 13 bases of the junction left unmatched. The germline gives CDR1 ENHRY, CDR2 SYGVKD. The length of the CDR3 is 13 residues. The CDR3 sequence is CASAGTSSYQQFF. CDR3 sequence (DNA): TGTGCCAGTGCCGGGACTAGTTCCTACCAGCAGTTCTTC.

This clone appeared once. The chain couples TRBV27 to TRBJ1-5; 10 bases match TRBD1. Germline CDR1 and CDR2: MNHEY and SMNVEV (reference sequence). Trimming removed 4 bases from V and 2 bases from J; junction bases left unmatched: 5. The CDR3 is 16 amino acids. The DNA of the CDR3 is TGTGCCAGCAGTTCGACAGGGGGCCTGGGCAATCAGCCCCAGCATTTT. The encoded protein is CASSSTGGLGNQPQHF.

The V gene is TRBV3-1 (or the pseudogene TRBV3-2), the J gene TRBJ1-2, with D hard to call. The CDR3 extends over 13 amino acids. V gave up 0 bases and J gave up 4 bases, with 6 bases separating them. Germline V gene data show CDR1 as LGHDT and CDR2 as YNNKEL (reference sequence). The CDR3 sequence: CASSQEGRYGYTF. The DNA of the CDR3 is TGTGCCAGCAGCCAAGAAGGTCGCTATGGCTACACCTTC.

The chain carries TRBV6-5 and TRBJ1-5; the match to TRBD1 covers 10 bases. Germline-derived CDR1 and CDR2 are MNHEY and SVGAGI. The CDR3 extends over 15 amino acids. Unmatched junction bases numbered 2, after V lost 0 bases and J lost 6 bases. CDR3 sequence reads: CASSYSTGGGQPQHF. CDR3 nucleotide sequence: TGTGCCAGCAGTTACTCGACAGGGGGCGGTCAGCCCCAGCATTTT.

CDR3 sequence (DNA): TGTGCCACCAGCAGAGAACGGAGGGGTGTAACAGATACGCAGTATTTT. It codes for CATSRERRGVTDTQYF. The chain couples TRBV15 to TRBJ2-3; TRBD2 is a possible D gene (6 bases). CDR1 is LNHNV, CDR2 YYDKDF, per germline (reference sequence). The CDR3 runs to 16 residues. V lost 0 bases and J 3 bases, leaving 13 bases between the germline ends. The entire variable domain, with the rest obtained from reference TRBV15 and TRBJ2-3, is as follows: DAMVIQNPRYQVTQFGKPVTLSCSQTLNHNVMYWYQQKSSQAPKLLFHYYDKDFNNEADTPDNFQSRRPNTSFCFLDIRSPGLGDTAMYLCATSRERRGVTDTQYFGPGTRLTVL.

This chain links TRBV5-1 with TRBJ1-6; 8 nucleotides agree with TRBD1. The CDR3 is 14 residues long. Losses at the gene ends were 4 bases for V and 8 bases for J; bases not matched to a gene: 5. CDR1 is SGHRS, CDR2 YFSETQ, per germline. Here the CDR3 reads CASSLQGADSPLHF. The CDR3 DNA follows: TGCGCCAGCAGCCTTCAGGGGGCTGATTCACCCCTCCACTTT.

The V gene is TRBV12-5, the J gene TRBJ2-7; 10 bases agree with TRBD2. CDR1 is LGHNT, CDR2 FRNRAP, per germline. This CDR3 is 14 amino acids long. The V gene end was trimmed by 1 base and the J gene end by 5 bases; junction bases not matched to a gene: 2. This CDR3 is CASGLAGTSDEQYF. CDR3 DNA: TGTGCTAGTGGTTTGGCCGGGACTAGCGACGAGCAGTACTTC.

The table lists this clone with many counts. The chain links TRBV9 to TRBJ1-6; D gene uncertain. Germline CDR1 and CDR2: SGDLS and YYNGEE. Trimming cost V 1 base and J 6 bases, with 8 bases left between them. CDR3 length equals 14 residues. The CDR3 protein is CASSVRPVNSPLHF. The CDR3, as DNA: TGTGCCAGCAGCGTACGACCGGTTAATTCACCCCTCCACTTT.

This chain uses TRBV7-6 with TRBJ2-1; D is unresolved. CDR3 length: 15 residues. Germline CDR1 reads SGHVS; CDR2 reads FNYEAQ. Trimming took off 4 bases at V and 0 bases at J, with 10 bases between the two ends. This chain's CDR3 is CASSSRFRSYNEQFF. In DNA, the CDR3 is TGTGCCAGCAGCTCTCGGTTCCGCTCCTACAATGAGCAGTTCTTC.

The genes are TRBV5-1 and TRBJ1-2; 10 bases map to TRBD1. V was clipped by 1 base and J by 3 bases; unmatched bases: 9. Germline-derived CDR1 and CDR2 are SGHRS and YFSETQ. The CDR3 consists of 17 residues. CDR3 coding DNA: TGCGCCAGCAGCTTGTTGGGACAGGGGCAGGCGGACTATGGCTACACCTTC. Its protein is CASSLLGQGQADYGYTF.

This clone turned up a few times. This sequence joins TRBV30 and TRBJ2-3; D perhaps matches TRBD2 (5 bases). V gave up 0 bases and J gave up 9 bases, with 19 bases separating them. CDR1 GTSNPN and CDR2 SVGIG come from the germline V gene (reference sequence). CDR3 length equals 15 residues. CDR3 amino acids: CAWSVSLHGKDTQYF. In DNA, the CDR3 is TGTGCCTGGAGTGTATCATTGCACGGGAAGGACACGCAGTATTTT. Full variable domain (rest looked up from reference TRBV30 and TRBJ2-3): SQTIHQWPATLVQPVGSPLSLECTVEGTSNPNLYWYRQAAGRGLQLLFYSVGIGQISSEVPQNLSASRPQDRQFILSSKKLLLSDSGFYLCAWSVSLHGKDTQYFGPGTRLTVL.

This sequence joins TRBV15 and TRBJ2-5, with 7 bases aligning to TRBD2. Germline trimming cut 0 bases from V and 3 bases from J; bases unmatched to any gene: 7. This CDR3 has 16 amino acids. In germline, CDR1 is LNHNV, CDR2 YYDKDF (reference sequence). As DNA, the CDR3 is TGTGCCACCAGCAGAGATCTCTCGAGCGGGGAAGAGACCCAGTACTTC. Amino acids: CATSRDLSSGEETQYF. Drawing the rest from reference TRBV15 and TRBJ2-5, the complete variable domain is DAMVIQNPRYQVTQFGKPVTLSCSQTLNHNVMYWYQQKSSQAPKLLFHYYDKDFNNEADTPDNFQSRRPNTSFCFLDIRSPGLGDTAMYLCATSRDLSSGEETQYFGPGTRLLVL.

CDR3 in amino acids: CASSERFHEQFF. The CDR3 bases are TGTGCCAGCAGTGAAAGGTTTCATGAGCAGTTCTTC. The V call is TRBV6-1, the J call TRBJ2-1; D gene ambiguous. CDR3 size: 12 residues. Germline V gene sequence: CDR1 MNHNS, CDR2 SASEGT. The V and J ends lost 2 bases and 8 bases respectively, with 7 bases between them.

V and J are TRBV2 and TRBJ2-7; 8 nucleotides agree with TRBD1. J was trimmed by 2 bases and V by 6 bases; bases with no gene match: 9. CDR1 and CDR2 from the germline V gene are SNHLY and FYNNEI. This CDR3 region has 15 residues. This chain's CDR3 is CASSLSGQAPYEQYF. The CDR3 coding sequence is TGTGCCAGCAGCCTCTCGGGACAGGCTCCCTACGAGCAGTACTTC.

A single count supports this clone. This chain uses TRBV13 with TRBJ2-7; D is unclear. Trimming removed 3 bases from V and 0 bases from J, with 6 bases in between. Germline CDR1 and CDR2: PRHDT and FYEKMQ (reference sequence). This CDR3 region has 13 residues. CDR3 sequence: CASSFLSSYEQYF. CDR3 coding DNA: TGTGCCAGCAGCTTCCTTTCCTCCTACGAGCAGTACTTC.

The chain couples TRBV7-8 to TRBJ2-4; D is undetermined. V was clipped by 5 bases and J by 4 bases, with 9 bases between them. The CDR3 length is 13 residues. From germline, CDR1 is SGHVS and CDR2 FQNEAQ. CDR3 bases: TGTGCCAGCAGCCCGTCAAATAAAAACATTCAGTACTTC. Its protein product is CASSPSNKNIQYF.

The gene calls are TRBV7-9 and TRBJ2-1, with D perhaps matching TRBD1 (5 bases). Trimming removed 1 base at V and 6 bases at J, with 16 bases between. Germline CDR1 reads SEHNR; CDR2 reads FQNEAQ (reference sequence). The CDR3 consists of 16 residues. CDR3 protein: CASSLEGFGVLNEQFF. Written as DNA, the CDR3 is TGTGCCAGCAGCTTAGAGGGGTTCGGAGTGCTCAATGAGCAGTTCTTC.

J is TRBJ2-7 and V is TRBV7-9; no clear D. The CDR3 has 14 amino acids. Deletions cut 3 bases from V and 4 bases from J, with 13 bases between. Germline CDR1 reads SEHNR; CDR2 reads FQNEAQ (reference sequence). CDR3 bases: TGTGCCAGCAGCTTCACAGTGCTATCGTACGAGCAGTACTTC. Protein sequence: CASSFTVLSYEQYF.

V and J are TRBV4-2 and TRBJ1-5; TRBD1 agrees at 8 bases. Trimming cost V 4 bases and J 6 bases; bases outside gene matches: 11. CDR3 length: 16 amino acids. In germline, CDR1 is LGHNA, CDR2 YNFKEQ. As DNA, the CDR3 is TGTGCCAGCAGCCCAGAAACCGACAGGGGCGGTCAGCCCCAGCATTTT. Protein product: CASSPETDRGGQPQHF.

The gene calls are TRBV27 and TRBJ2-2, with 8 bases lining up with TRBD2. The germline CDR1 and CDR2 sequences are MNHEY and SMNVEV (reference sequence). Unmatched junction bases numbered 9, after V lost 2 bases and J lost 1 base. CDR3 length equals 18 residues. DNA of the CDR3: TGTGCCAGCAGTTTACGTAGCGGGATTAACCTGAACACCGGGGAGCTGTTTTTT. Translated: CASSLRSGINLNTGELFF.

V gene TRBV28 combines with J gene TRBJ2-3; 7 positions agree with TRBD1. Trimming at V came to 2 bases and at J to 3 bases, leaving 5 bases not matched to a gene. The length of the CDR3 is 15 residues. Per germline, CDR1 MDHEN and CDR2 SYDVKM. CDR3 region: CASSLQGDRTDTQYF. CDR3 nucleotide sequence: TGTGCCAGCAGTTTACAGGGGGATCGGACAGATACGCAGTATTTT.